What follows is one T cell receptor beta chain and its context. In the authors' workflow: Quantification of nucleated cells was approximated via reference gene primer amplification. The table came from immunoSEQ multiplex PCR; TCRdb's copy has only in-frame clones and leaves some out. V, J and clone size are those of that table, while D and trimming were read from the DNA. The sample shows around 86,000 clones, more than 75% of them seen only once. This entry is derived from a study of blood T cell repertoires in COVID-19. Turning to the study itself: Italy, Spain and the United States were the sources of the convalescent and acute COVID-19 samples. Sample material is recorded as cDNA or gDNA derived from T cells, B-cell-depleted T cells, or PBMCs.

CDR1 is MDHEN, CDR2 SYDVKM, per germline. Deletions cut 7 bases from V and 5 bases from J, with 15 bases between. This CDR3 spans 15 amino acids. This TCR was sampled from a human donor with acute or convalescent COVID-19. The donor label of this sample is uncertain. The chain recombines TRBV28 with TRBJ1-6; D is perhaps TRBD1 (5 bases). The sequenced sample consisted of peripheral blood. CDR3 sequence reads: CASMAAGQNNSPLHF. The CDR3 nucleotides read TGTGCCAGCATGGCCGCAGGGCAAAATAATTCACCCCTCCACTTT.